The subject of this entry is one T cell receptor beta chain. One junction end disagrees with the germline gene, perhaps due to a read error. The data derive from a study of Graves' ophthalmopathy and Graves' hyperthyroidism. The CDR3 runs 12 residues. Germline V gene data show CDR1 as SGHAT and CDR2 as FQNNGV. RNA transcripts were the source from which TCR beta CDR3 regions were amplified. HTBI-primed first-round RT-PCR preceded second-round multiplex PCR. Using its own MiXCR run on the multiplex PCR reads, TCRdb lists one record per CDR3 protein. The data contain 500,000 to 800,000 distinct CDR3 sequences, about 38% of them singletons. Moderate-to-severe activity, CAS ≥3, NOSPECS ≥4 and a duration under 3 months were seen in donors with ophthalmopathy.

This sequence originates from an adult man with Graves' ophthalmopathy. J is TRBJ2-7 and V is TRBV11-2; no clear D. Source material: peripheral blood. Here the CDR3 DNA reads TGCGCCAGCAGCTCTGACTCTTCTAAGCAGTACTTC. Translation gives CASSSDSSKQYF.